This TCR beta chain was captured by sequencing in a study of chemoradiotherapy in HPV16-positive cancers (dated by TCRdb to 2022 to 2024). General notes on the study: Candidate HPV-specific T-cell clones and common TCR motifs were defined by functional T-cell assays performed on cells from a couple of HPV16-positive patients. TCR repertoires from 86 patients with HPV-related cancers were then used to track the candidate HPV-specific TCRs and motifs. The study asked whether T-cell immunity against the HPV oncoproteins E6 and E7 changes during chemoradiotherapy and whether it affects survival. The paper's findings and limits, for the study overall: In HPV16-positive patients, expansion of HPV-responsive T cells during chemoradiotherapy was associated with improved recurrence-free survival. Expansion of candidate HPV-specific clones and E7-related TCR motifs was observed in the tumor microenvironment during treatment, whereas no such expansion was observed for non-HPV-specific T cells. Only a couple of HPV16-positive patients were used to derive the functional definition of HPV-specific T cells, and the survival association was reported for HPV16-positive patients.

With regard to this clone: Which antigen it targets is not known. Base qualities are not at hand, and no much larger clone is one base apart.

Repertoires were sampled repeatedly over the course of chemoradiotherapy, so clonal expansion could be followed in the tumor microenvironment. Libraries were constructed by the immunoSEQ multiplex PCR assay. In TCRdb, the immuneACCESS table is reduced to in-frame sequences with V and J assigned. These tables do not hold every clone; where another copy was compared, an unresolved V gene accounts for under half, and the others remain unexplained. The sample table shows almost 15,000 clones, and around 88% are seen once. The ten largest clones take up about 3.5% of the sample. The junction shows trimming of 6 bases on V and 2 bases on J, plus 17 bases between the germline ends. The germline V gene specifies ENHRY as CDR1 and SYGVKD as CDR2. From its cysteine to its phenylalanine, the CDR3 spans 15 amino acids. Only the CDR3 region is kept as DNA, spanning 45 bases read in frame from base 1.

The source of this sequence is a human donor with HPV-associated anogenital cancer. In this chain, TRBV10-3 is recombined with TRBJ2-7; a tentative D match to TRBD2 spans 6 bases. The input for sequencing was blood, taken from a patient who underwent chemoradiotherapy. The CDR3 has the sequence CAISATGTETYEQYF. The DNA is as follows: TGTGCCATCAGCGCGACTGGGACTGAAACCTACGAGCAGTACTTC.